A selection of T cell receptor beta chains follows, all from one sample in a study of T cell responses to AZD1222 COVID-19 vaccine. The method was immunoSEQ multiplex PCR; TCRdb's version includes in-frame clones alone and lacks a portion of them. The table has tens of thousands of clones, just over 90% seen once. The sequencing here drew on peripheral blood, taken 28 days after the second dose of the MenACWY control vaccine. Source of these receptors: an adult who received the MenACWY meningococcal vaccine as a control. Each CDR3 is given with its conserved first and last residue. The D gene is left open where the match is weak. Size is stated for part of the rows, as once, few or many counts, or as a class when the clone is expanded.

clone size: .
D gene: TRBD1
V gene: TRBV27
J gene: TRBJ2-5
CDR3 DNA: TGTGCCCGCCGGGACAGGGAGAGCACCGTCAAAGAGACCCAGTACTTC
CDR3 protein: CARRDRESTVKETQYF

clone size: .
D gene: .
V gene: TRBV2
J gene: TRBJ2-7
CDR3 DNA: TGTGCCAGCAGTGGACAGGTGAACTACGAGCAGTACTTC
CDR3 protein: CASSGQVNYEQYF

clone size: .
D gene: TRBD1
V gene: TRBV6-4
J gene: TRBJ1-2
CDR3 DNA: TGTGCCAGCAAGGGGGCCGGGTATGGCTACACCTTC
CDR3 protein: CASKGAGYGYTF

clone size: .
D gene: .
V gene: TRBV20-1
J gene: TRBJ1-5
CDR3 DNA: TGCAGTGCTAGTAAAGGGTCGGACACCGATAATCAGCCCCAGCATTTT
CDR3 protein: CSASKGSDTDNQPQHF

clone size: .
D gene: .
V gene: TRBV12-5
J gene: TRBJ2-1
CDR3 DNA: TGTGCTAGTGTCCCGGTAGGTATCTACGACAATGAGCAGTTCTTC
CDR3 protein: CASVPVGIYDNEQFF

clone size: .
D gene: TRBD2
V gene: TRBV5-1
J gene: TRBJ2-5
CDR3 DNA: TGCGCCAGCAGCTTGGTAGCGGGAGAAGAGACCCAGTACTTC
CDR3 protein: CASSLVAGEETQYF

clone size: .
D gene: .
V gene: TRBV3-1/TRBV3-2
J gene: TRBJ2-1
CDR3 DNA: TGTGCCAGCAACCCAGCGGGCTCCTACAATGAGCAGTTCTTC
CDR3 protein: CASNPAGSYNEQFF

clone size: once
D gene: TRBD2
V gene: TRBV5-1
J gene: TRBJ2-1
CDR3 DNA: TGCGCCAGCAGCCCAGGGACTAGCGGGGACAATGAGCAGTTCTTC
CDR3 protein: CASSPGTSGDNEQFF

clone size: .
D gene: TRBD2
V gene: TRBV9
J gene: TRBJ2-7
CDR3 DNA: TGTGCCAGCAGCGAGGGGACTAGCGGCTCCTACGAGCAGTACTTC
CDR3 protein: CASSEGTSGSYEQYF

clone size: .
D gene: .
V gene: TRBV5-1
J gene: TRBJ2-2
CDR3 DNA: TGCGCCAGCAGCTTGGATGGGGGCTGGGGGACCGGGGAGCTGTTTTTT
CDR3 protein: CASSLDGGWGTGELFF

clone size: .
D gene: .
V gene: TRBV21-1
J gene: TRBJ1-2
CDR3 DNA: TGTGCCAGCAGCAAAGATCCTTTGTCACCGGGACAGCCAAGGGCTAACTATGGCTACACCTTC
CDR3 protein: CASSKDPLSPGQPRANYGYTF

clone size: .
D gene: TRBD2
V gene: TRBV18
J gene: TRBJ2-1
CDR3 DNA: TGTGCCAGCTCACCTCTGGGCGGGAGGGCCGACAATGAGCAGTTCTTC
CDR3 protein: CASSPLGGRADNEQFF

clone size: .
D gene: .
V gene: TRBV28
J gene: TRBJ1-2
CDR3 DNA: TGTGCCAGCAGTCAAGGGGTCTATGGCTACACCTTC
CDR3 protein: CASSQGVYGYTF

clone size: .
D gene: .
V gene: TRBV30
J gene: TRBJ2-7
CDR3 DNA: TGTGCCTGGAGTCCCGTGGGCAGGGGGGCCTACGAGCAGTACTTC
CDR3 protein: CAWSPVGRGAYEQYF

clone size: .
D gene: .
V gene: TRBV19
J gene: TRBJ1-6
CDR3 DNA: TGTGCCAGTAGCAGCGTGGGGGGAGTTAATTCACCCCTCCACTTT
CDR3 protein: CASSSVGGVNSPLHF

clone size: .
D gene: .
V gene: TRBV25-1
J gene: TRBJ1-3
CDR3 DNA: TGTGCCAGCAGCTCAGGGCTTTCCGGAAACACCATATATTTT
CDR3 protein: CASSSGLSGNTIYF

clone size: .
D gene: TRBD1
V gene: TRBV4-1
J gene: TRBJ2-7
CDR3 DNA: TGCGCCAGCAGCCCCGTACAGGGGTCCTACGAGCAGTACTTC
CDR3 protein: CASSPVQGSYEQYF

clone size: .
D gene: .
V gene: TRBV19
J gene: TRBJ2-3
CDR3 DNA: TGTGCCAGTAGTATAAATCCAGGGTCCTTCACAGATACGCAGTATTTT
CDR3 protein: CASSINPGSFTDTQYF

clone size: .
D gene: .
V gene: TRBV7-8
J gene: TRBJ1-6
CDR3 DNA: TGTGCCAGCAGCTTAGGGAATCGGGTTTCACCCCTCCACTTT
CDR3 protein: CASSLGNRVSPLHF

clone size: .
D gene: .
V gene: TRBV3-1/TRBV3-2
J gene: TRBJ1-2
CDR3 DNA: TGTGCCAGCAGCCAGAAAAACATGGGAGGTGGCTACACCTTC
CDR3 protein: CASSQKNMGGGYTF

clone size: .
D gene: TRBD1
V gene: TRBV27
J gene: TRBJ2-2
CDR3 DNA: TGTGCCAGCAGTTCCGGGACAGACTACACCGGGGAGCTGTTTTTT
CDR3 protein: CASSSGTDYTGELFF

clone size: .
D gene: .
V gene: TRBV29-1
J gene: TRBJ1-5
CDR3 DNA: TGCGCCTATCTCCGGGGCAATCAGCCCCAGCATTTT
CDR3 protein: CAYLRGNQPQHF

clone size: .
D gene: .
V gene: TRBV6-4
J gene: TRBJ1-3
CDR3 DNA: TGTGCCGAAAGACCTAGCTCTGGAAACACCATATATTTT
CDR3 protein: CAERPSSGNTIYF

clone size: .
D gene: .
V gene: TRBV30
J gene: TRBJ2-7
CDR3 DNA: TGTGCCTGGAGTAGGAAAGGGGCCCCAGCCTACGAGCAGTACTTC
CDR3 protein: CAWSRKGAPAYEQYF

clone size: once
D gene: TRBD1
V gene: TRBV7-8
J gene: TRBJ2-1
CDR3 DNA: TGTGCCAGCAGCCCTGACAGGGTCCCCGGCCATGAGCAGTTCTTC
CDR3 protein: CASSPDRVPGHEQFF

clone size: .
D gene: .
V gene: TRBV28
J gene: TRBJ1-4
CDR3 DNA: TGTGCCAGCAGTGGGGGTGGAAGGGGGAAAAATGAAAAACTGTTTTTT
CDR3 protein: CASSGGGRGKNEKLFF

clone size: .
D gene: .
V gene: TRBV6-1
J gene: TRBJ2-7
CDR3 DNA: TGTGCCAGCAGTGAATTCTACGGGACTGATTTATCCTACGAGCAGTACTTC
CDR3 protein: CASSEFYGTDLSYEQYF

clone size: .
D gene: .
V gene: TRBV2
J gene: TRBJ1-5
CDR3 DNA: TGTGCCAGCAGTCAGGGTCCCAATCAGCCCCAGCATTTT
CDR3 protein: CASSQGPNQPQHF

clone size: .
D gene: TRBD1
V gene: TRBV10-3
J gene: TRBJ1-6
CDR3 DNA: TGTGCCACACAGGGGGAGCAGTGGTCACCCCTCCACTTT
CDR3 protein: CATQGEQWSPLHF

clone size: .
D gene: .
V gene: TRBV27
J gene: TRBJ2-3
CDR3 DNA: TGTGCCAGCAGTTTAACCGTCGCAGATACGCAGTATTTT
CDR3 protein: CASSLTVADTQYF

clone size: .
D gene: .
V gene: TRBV28
J gene: TRBJ1-2
CDR3 DNA: TGTGCCAGCAGTACGAATACAGGAGACTATGGCTACACCTTC
CDR3 protein: CASSTNTGDYGYTF

clone size: .
D gene: .
V gene: TRBV5-1
J gene: TRBJ1-2
CDR3 DNA: TGCGCCAGCAGCTTGCAGCCGGCCAGAGCTAACTATGGCTACACCTTC
CDR3 protein: CASSLQPARANYGYTF

clone size: .
D gene: .
V gene: TRBV7-2
J gene: TRBJ1-5
CDR3 DNA: TGTGCCAGCAGCTTAGACAATCAGCCCCAGCATTTT
CDR3 protein: CASSLDNQPQHF

clone size: .
D gene: .
V gene: TRBV6-5
J gene: TRBJ1-3
CDR3 DNA: TGTGCCAGCAGTTATTCCCCTGAACCTGGAAACACCATATATTTT
CDR3 protein: CASSYSPEPGNTIYF

clone size: .
D gene: .
V gene: TRBV5-1
J gene: TRBJ1-1
CDR3 DNA: TGCGCCAGCAGCTTACAGGGTCGCACTGAAGCTTTCTTT
CDR3 protein: CASSLQGRTEAFF

clone size: .
D gene: .
V gene: TRBV9
J gene: TRBJ2-7
CDR3 DNA: TGTGCCAGCAGCGTAGATCCCGAGTACGAGCAGTACTTC
CDR3 protein: CASSVDPEYEQYF

clone size: .
D gene: .
V gene: TRBV28
J gene: TRBJ2-7
CDR3 DNA: TGTGCCAGCGAACCAAGGGGGAAAGTCGAGCAGTACTTC
CDR3 protein: CASEPRGKVEQYF

clone size: .
D gene: .
V gene: TRBV5-1
J gene: TRBJ2-3
CDR3 DNA: TGCGCCAGCAGCCGGGGCCCCGGGAGCACAGATACGCAGTATTTT
CDR3 protein: CASSRGPGSTDTQYF

clone size: .
D gene: .
V gene: TRBV7-9
J gene: TRBJ2-3
CDR3 DNA: TGTGCCAGCAGCTTGGACGGAACAGATACGCAGTATTTT
CDR3 protein: CASSLDGTDTQYF

clone size: .
D gene: TRBD1
V gene: TRBV11-2
J gene: TRBJ1-1
CDR3 DNA: TGTGCCAGCAGCTCCGACAGGGGGTCCGCTGAAGCTTTCTTT
CDR3 protein: CASSSDRGSAEAFF

clone size: .
D gene: .
V gene: TRBV15
J gene: TRBJ2-3
CDR3 DNA: TGTGCCACCTCGCTAGCGCGCACAGATACGCAGTATTTT
CDR3 protein: CATSLARTDTQYF

clone size: .
D gene: .
V gene: TRBV6-5
J gene: TRBJ2-5
CDR3 DNA: TGTGCCAGCAGCCCCGGGAGTGCGGGAAAAGAGACCCAGTACTTC
CDR3 protein: CASSPGSAGKETQYF

clone size: .
D gene: .
V gene: TRBV7-9
J gene: TRBJ1-4
CDR3 DNA: TGTGCCAGCAGTACGGCTTCAAGAGTTGAAAAACTGTTTTTT
CDR3 protein: CASSTASRVEKLFF

clone size: .
D gene: TRBD1
V gene: TRBV7-9
J gene: TRBJ2-7
CDR3 DNA: TGTGCCAGCAGCTTAGGACAGGGGATCGAGCAGTACTTC
CDR3 protein: CASSLGQGIEQYF

clone size: .
D gene: .
V gene: TRBV7-9
J gene: TRBJ2-5
CDR3 DNA: TGTGCCAGCAGCTTAGTCGGGGGCTGGGAGACCCAGTACTTC
CDR3 protein: CASSLVGGWETQYF

clone size: .
D gene: TRBD2
V gene: TRBV29-1
J gene: TRBJ2-3
CDR3 DNA: TGCAGCGTCGGGGGGGCTGGTACGCAGTATTTT
CDR3 protein: CSVGGAGTQYF

clone size: once
D gene: .
V gene: TRBV9
J gene: TRBJ1-1
CDR3 DNA: TGTGCCAGCAGCCCCCGGGCTCTCAGGGCCTCAACTGAAGCTTTCTTT
CDR3 protein: CASSPRALRASTEAFF

clone size: .
D gene: .
V gene: TRBV25-1
J gene: TRBJ1-5
CDR3 DNA: TGTGCCAGCACCAATCGAAGAGACAGGAGCAATCAGCCCCAGCATTTT
CDR3 protein: CASTNRRDRSNQPQHF

clone size: .
D gene: TRBD2
V gene: TRBV30
J gene: TRBJ2-5
CDR3 DNA: TGTGCCGGGGAACTAGCGTACCAAGAGACCCAGTACTTC
CDR3 protein: CAGELAYQETQYF

clone size: .
D gene: TRBD2
V gene: TRBV9
J gene: TRBJ2-5
CDR3 DNA: TGTGCCAGCAGCGTAGCGGGAGGTGTCCAAGAGACCCAGTACTTC
CDR3 protein: CASSVAGGVQETQYF

clone size: .
D gene: .
V gene: TRBV5-4
J gene: TRBJ2-2
CDR3 DNA: TGTGCCAGCAGCTTGCTGGCAGAAACTGTGAACACCGGGGAGCTGTTTTTT
CDR3 protein: CASSLLAETVNTGELFF